This T cell receptor (beta chain) was retrieved from a study of T-cell memory formation after mild COVID-19. Trimming stripped 5 bases from V and 3 bases from J, with 14 bases between. CDR3 length: 16 residues. The germline gives CDR1 SGHTA, CDR2 FQGNSA. TCRdb reprocessed the 5' RACE reads with MiXCR, giving one entry per CDR3 protein. The table has about 250,000 distinct CDR3 sequences, 15% to 20% seen once. Sequenced input: PBMCs or a T cell subset sorted from them (not recorded which). V usage is TRBV7-2 and J usage is TRBJ1-6; the D is unclear. This clonotype was obtained from a man younger than 35 who had mild COVID-19 (a few samples of this study predate the infection). Cell type and time point are not known. CDR3 nucleotides: TGTGCCAGCAGCGAAGAGAGCGATTACTATAATTCACCCCTCCACTTT. Its protein is CASSEESDYYNSPLHF.